This entry features one T cell receptor (beta chain) sequence. Trimming removed 6 bases at V and 0 bases at J, with 9 bases between. There are 13 residues in the CDR3. Germline CDR1 and CDR2: MGHDK and SYGVNS. These data belong to a study of PD-L1 blockade in urothelial cancer. Measured with immunoSEQ multiplex PCR; TCRdb has only the in-frame clones, and not every one. The sample carries 70,000 or so clones, about 85% recorded once. The clonotype comes from a man between 65 and 85 years old with urothelial cancer. The V call is TRBV25-1, the J call TRBJ2-7; D is unresolved. The sample here was PBMCs, taken around atezolizumab (anti-PD-L1) treatment. The chain's CDR3 is CASRTSGSYEQYF. The CDR3 DNA is TGTGCCAGCAGAACGTCGGGCTCCTACGAGCAGTACTTC.